Sequencing of this TCR beta chain was carried out in a study of response to subunit inactivated influenza vaccine. This clonotype was detected only a few times. Germline CDR1 and CDR2: MNHNS and SASEGT. This CDR3 has 15 residues. The J segment lost 5 bases and the V segment lost 5 bases, leaving 7 bases of the junction unmatched. TCRdb reprocessed the RT-PCR reads with MiXCR, giving one entry per CDR3 protein. The sample holds roughly 550,000 distinct CDR3 sequences, around a quarter seen once. The sample also formed part of further work on T cells expressing NK-cell markers. That study reports: TCR beta cDNA was made by 5'RACE template switching with UMIs. Source material for TCR beta repertoires consisted of sorted CD3+CD56+NKG2C+, CD3+CD56+NKG2C- and CD3+CD56-NKG2C+ T cells. Nothing established the HCMV specificity of expanded NKG2C+ T cell clones.

This clonotype was obtained from a man aged 50-60 years who received an inactivated influenza vaccine. This sequence joins TRBV6-1 and TRBJ1-5; 9 bases map to TRBD1. The sequencing used CD4+ T cells sorted from PBMCs, collected roughly 12 days after vaccination. CDR3 sequence reads: CASSPGTGWDQPQHF. The CDR3 nucleotides read TGTGCCAGCAGTCCCGGGACAGGGTGGGATCAGCCCCAGCATTTT.